These T cell receptor beta chains were read from a single sample in a study of cytomegalovirus exposure and HLA in healthy donors. Libraries were prepared by immunoSEQ multiplex PCR; TCRdb keeps only in-frame clonotypes and omits some of them. This table holds 150,000 to 200,000 clones, approximately 85% found once. The specimen was PBMCs. The receptors shown here come from a woman in her late teens or twenties in good health and CMV-seronegative. The CDR3 runs from the conserved cysteine through the conserved F or W. A D gene is named only where the DNA matches it firmly.

d_call: TRBD1; j_call: TRBJ1-2; v_call: TRBV7-9; cdr3_nt: TGTGCCAGCAGCTTGGGAGACAGGGGTGGCTACACCTTC; cdr3_aa: CASSLGDRGGYTF
d_call: -; j_call: TRBJ1-1; v_call: TRBV9; cdr3_nt: TGTGCCAGCAGCGTACAGGGCGGAAACACTGAAGCTTTCTTT; cdr3_aa: CASSVQGGNTEAFF
d_call: -; j_call: TRBJ1-2; v_call: TRBV10-3; cdr3_nt: TGTGCCATCATTGGGGAGGCGAACTATGGCTACACCTTC; cdr3_aa: CAIIGEANYGYTF
d_call: TRBD1; j_call: TRBJ1-1; v_call: TRBV9; cdr3_nt: TGTGCCAGCAGCCCCCGACAGGGTTCTGGTCGTGAAGCTTTCTTT; cdr3_aa: CASSPRQGSGREAFF
d_call: -; j_call: TRBJ2-3; v_call: TRBV7-3; cdr3_nt: TGTGCCAGCAGCCCCGGGACTCCATCATATACGCAGTATTTT; cdr3_aa: CASSPGTPSYTQYF
d_call: TRBD2; j_call: TRBJ2-3; v_call: TRBV27; cdr3_nt: TGTGCCAGCACCCACCCTCGACTAGCGGGCGGGTCCACAGATACGCAGTATTTT; cdr3_aa: CASTHPRLAGGSTDTQYF
d_call: -; j_call: TRBJ1-2; v_call: TRBV4-1; cdr3_nt: TGCGCCAGCAGCCCCGTAGGTGCCAAAACGACTTCTAACTATGGCTACACCTTC; cdr3_aa: CASSPVGAKTTSNYGYTF
d_call: -; j_call: TRBJ2-1; v_call: TRBV21-1; cdr3_nt: TGTGCCAGCAGCACCCGGGACAGGGGGCGAAATGAGCAGTTCTTC; cdr3_aa: CASSTRDRGRNEQFF
d_call: TRBD2; j_call: TRBJ2-2; v_call: TRBV6-5; cdr3_nt: TGTGCCAGCAGTTTAGCGGGAGGGCCGACCGGGGAGCTGTTTTTT; cdr3_aa: CASSLAGGPTGELFF
d_call: TRBD1; j_call: TRBJ2-7; v_call: TRBV23-1; cdr3_nt: TGCGCCGTTCAGCAGAGGAGGTCAGGGGGCGGCGAGCAGTACTTC; cdr3_aa: CAVQQRRSGGGEQYF
d_call: -; j_call: TRBJ1-3; v_call: TRBV15; cdr3_nt: TGTGCCACAGGACAGAACATTGAAAACACCATATATTTT; cdr3_aa: CATGQNIENTIYF
d_call: -; j_call: TRBJ1-2; v_call: TRBV11-2; cdr3_nt: TGTGCCAGCAGCTTATTAGCGCTTAACTATGGCTACACCTTC; cdr3_aa: CASSLLALNYGYTF
d_call: -; j_call: TRBJ2-5; v_call: TRBV2; cdr3_nt: TGTGCCAGCAGCAATCGGCGAGGAGGGCAAGAGACCCAGTACTTC; cdr3_aa: CASSNRRGGQETQYF
d_call: TRBD2; j_call: TRBJ2-5; v_call: TRBV30; cdr3_nt: TGTGCCTGGAGCGAAAGCCTAGCGGGGGGGCTCGAGACCCAGTACTTC; cdr3_aa: CAWSESLAGGLETQYF
d_call: TRBD1; j_call: TRBJ1-1; v_call: TRBV9; cdr3_nt: TGTGCCAGCAGCAAAATCAGGGGGGCGAACACTGAAGCTTTCTTT; cdr3_aa: CASSKIRGANTEAFF
d_call: TRBD1; j_call: TRBJ2-2; v_call: TRBV18; cdr3_nt: TGTGCCAGCTCACTTCCGGGACAGGGGGCCGGGGAGCTGTTTTTT; cdr3_aa: CASSLPGQGAGELFF
d_call: TRBD2; j_call: TRBJ2-1; v_call: TRBV5-1; cdr3_nt: TGCGCCAGCAGCTTGGTGGGTGGCGGGAGCTCCTACAATGAGCAGTTCTTC; cdr3_aa: CASSLVGGGSSYNEQFF
d_call: TRBD2; j_call: TRBJ2-7; v_call: TRBV5-1; cdr3_nt: TGCGCCAGCAGCGAAGGGACTAGCGGGAGTAACGAGCAGTACTTC; cdr3_aa: CASSEGTSGSNEQYF
d_call: -; j_call: TRBJ2-6; v_call: TRBV10-3; cdr3_nt: TGTGCCATCAGTGAGAGGTTTGAGGGCTCTGGGGCCAACGTCCTGACTTTC; cdr3_aa: CAISERFEGSGANVLTF
d_call: TRBD1; j_call: TRBJ1-4; v_call: TRBV2; cdr3_nt: TGTGCCAGCAAGGGACAGAGATCTACTAATGAAAAACTGTTTTTT; cdr3_aa: CASKGQRSTNEKLFF
d_call: -; j_call: TRBJ1-1; v_call: TRBV7-9; cdr3_nt: TGTGCCAGCAGCATAACGGAGGTCGGCACTGAAGCTTTCTTT; cdr3_aa: CASSITEVGTEAFF
d_call: -; j_call: TRBJ1-3; v_call: TRBV11-1; cdr3_nt: TGTGCCAGCGGACTCTCTGGAAACACCATATATTTT; cdr3_aa: CASGLSGNTIYF